This TCR beta chain emerged from a study of CD8 T cells in ankylosing spondylitis. This CDR3 region has 15 residues. V was pared by 0 bases and J by 4 bases, with 9 bases between. From germline, CDR1 is SGHDN and CDR2 FVKESK. This clonotype was counted only a few times. TCRdb called the 5' RACE reads again in MiXCR, with one record for every CDR3 protein. The data hold about 220,000 distinct CDR3 sequences, with about 11% observed a single time. The chain uses TRBV14 and TRBJ2-2; possible D gene TRBD2, 5 bases. The sequence was obtained from a male donor with ankylosing spondylitis or in good health (not recorded which). Specimen: blood, either unsorted or a sorted T cell fraction (not recorded which). The CDR3 DNA is TGTGCCAGCAGCCAAGAAAGAAGCGGCACCGGGGAGCTGTTTTTT. This gives the protein CASSQERSGTGELFF.